This T cell receptor beta chain was obtained from a study of shared clonotypes between healthy human individuals. Profiling relied on immunoSEQ multiplex PCR, and the TCRdb table lists in-frame clones only, not all of them. The sample has 2 million to 2.5 million clones; less than 95% are singletons. Germline CDR1 and CDR2: MNHEY and SMNVEV (reference sequence). This CDR3 region has 18 residues. V lost 3 bases and J 3 bases, leaving 20 bases between the germline ends. The chain joins TRBV27 to TRBJ2-2; tentative D call: TRBD1 (5 bases). Sample: naive CD4+ T cells from PBMCs. Stated subset: CD45RA+ positively selected. The sequence derives from a young man in good health. Some clones in this sample may be carry-over from other donors' samples. The CDR3 sequence is CASSFRSARQPYTGELFF. The CDR3 DNA sequence: TGTGCCAGCAGTTTTAGATCTGCTAGACAGCCTTACACCGGGGAGCTGTTTTTT.